This T cell receptor beta chain was profiled in a study of CD8 T cells in ankylosing spondylitis. J gave up 6 bases and V 2 bases, and 9 bases lay outside the gene matches. This CDR3 is built from 14 residues. Germline-derived CDR1 and CDR2 are DFQATT and SNEGSKA (reference sequence). Notes on this clonotype: Its specificity is not known.

Libraries for TCR beta were made by quantitative 5'-RACE with molecular barcodes. TCRdb used MiXCR to reprocess the 5' RACE reads, holding one entry per CDR3 protein. Among around 440,000 distinct CDR3 sequences, approximately 17% were seen once, and the ten largest hold 1%. Whole-study findings and limits: It was reported that disease-linked clones were significantly enriched in matched ankylosing spondylitis synovial fluid. One TCR beta motif, made up of 7 or 8 highly homologous variants, appeared characteristic of ankylosing spondylitis blood. Some of the motif variants had earlier been found in reactive arthritis patients' fluid and blood. Disease-linked clones, CD8+, were relatively rare in peripheral blood.

The sample was blood, either unsorted or a sorted T cell fraction (not recorded which). The J gene is TRBJ1-1, the V gene TRBV20-1; 7 bases align to TRBD1. The sequence came from a male donor with ankylosing spondylitis. The CDR3 DNA follows: TGCAGTGCTAGAAGACAGGGAGGGCGCTCTGAAGCTTTCTTT. This codes for CSARRQGGRSEAFF.